The entry that follows covers one T cell receptor beta chain sequence. Its antigen remains unidentified. No clone much larger than this one lies a single base away; base qualities are absent. TCRbeta CDR3 regions were amplified from genomic DNA using the immunoSEQ Assay, a bias-controlled multiplex PCR. The authors' analysis ran thus. The number of nucleated cells in each sample was estimated from the amplification of reference gene primers within the assay. Sequence reads were collapsed and filtered to measure the absolute abundance of every unique TCRbeta CDR3 rearrangement. For each sample, productive Simpson clonality was calculated as the square root of Simpson's diversity index over productive rearrangements. In its TCRdb copy, this immuneACCESS table keeps in-frame sequences only and misses some clones. Where compared with another copy, unresolved V genes explain less than half of these, and the others have no known cause. V and J calls plus clone size are reproduced from that table; the DNA served to infer D and trimming. Counted in this sample were about 39,000 clones; around four fifths of them appeared once. 14% of the sample lies in the top ten.

This entry belongs to a study of blood T cell repertoires in COVID-19 (TCRdb year 2020). Describing the broader study: Samples covering the acute and convalescent phases of COVID-19 were provided by collaborators in the United States, Italy and Spain. The material from the prospective study consisted of cDNA or gDNA derived from T cells, B-cell-depleted T cells, or PBMCs. The dataset comprised deeply sampled blood TCRbeta repertoires from subjects exposed to, actively infected with, or recovered from COVID-19. A freely available public database, intended as a resource for researchers studying the immune response to SARS-CoV-2, is where the repertoires were released. Samples were obtained from the ongoing ImmuneRACE study (first 160 participants) and from 1,254 subjects provided by 6 global collaborators. The sample metadata nearly always contained a de-identified subject ID, COVID-19 status, age in years and sex. HLA class I and class II types, where available, came from metadata supplied by the sample provider rather than from assay-based typing.

Broader findings and caveats from the paper: The quantity of clinical and demographic metadata differed by source and by participant and was supplied without curation.

Collaborating institutions collected whole blood in K2EDTA tubes following their own protocols. Collaborator samples were shipped for TCRbeta analysis as frozen whole blood, isolated PBMCs, or DNA extracted from either sample type. In the germline V gene, CDR1 corresponds to LGHNA and CDR2 to YNFKEQ. From cysteine to phenylalanine, the CDR3 is 19 amino acids long. Of the read, only the CDR3 DNA is kept; its 57 bases are in frame from base 1. Trimming leaves V shorter by 0 bases and J shorter by 0 bases, with the junction holding 8 bases beyond the gene matches. Sequenced material: peripheral blood. This sequence was found in a man over 45 with active or convalescent COVID-19. This receptor chain uses TRBV4-2 and TRBJ2-4, with 10 central nucleotides matching TRBD2. The CDR3 sequence is CASSQDGVAGGQAKNIQYF. The nucleotide sequence reads as follows: TGTGCCAGCAGCCAAGATGGGGTAGCGGGGGGCCAAGCCAAAAACATTCAGTACTTC.